Presented here are 4 T cell receptor beta chains from one specimen sequenced in a study of long-term antiretroviral therapy in people with HIV. They ran version v3.0 of the immunoSEQ assay at survey level. Assay used: immunoSEQ multiplex PCR; TCRdb lists only in-frame clones, some missing. The sample includes 30,000 or so clones, 80% to 90% of them seen just once. The source material was unsorted PBMCs, sampled 0.8 years before starting antiretroviral therapy. Receptors were obtained from a man between 18 and 29 years old with HIV.

This clone showed up just a few times. J is TRBJ1-1 and V is TRBV19; 8 bases map to TRBD1. The CDR3 extends over 14 amino acids. Losses at the gene ends were 3 bases for V and 0 bases for J; bases not matched to a gene: 0. The germline V gene has CDR1 LNHDA and CDR2 SQIVND (reference sequence). CDR3 bases: TGTGCCAGTAGTATGACAGGGGTGAACACTGAAGCTTTCTTT. Its translation: CASSMTGVNTEAFF.

V is TRBV7-2 and J is TRBJ1-3; D unresolved. Deletions cut 1 base from V and 0 bases from J, with 16 bases between. The length of the CDR3 is 18 residues. CDR1 SGHTA and CDR2 FQGNSA come from the germline V gene. CDR3: CASSLESRTADSGNTIYF. The CDR3 DNA is TGTGCCAGCAGCTTAGAATCTCGTACAGCCGACTCTGGAAACACCATATATTTT.

The gene calls are TRBV5-1 and TRBJ1-1; no definite D call. This CDR3 has 10 amino acids. V lost 4 bases and J lost 8, with 6 bases in between. Germline CDR1 SGHRS, CDR2 YFSETQ. As DNA, the CDR3 is TGCGCCAGCAGCGGCCAGGAAGCTTTCTTT. This codes for CASSGQEAFF.

This chain joins TRBV19 and TRBJ1-6; D call uncertain. In germline, CDR1 is LNHDA, CDR2 SQIVND (reference sequence). Trimming removed 3 bases at V and 2 bases at J, with 8 bases between. This CDR3 has 15 residues. CDR3 in amino acids: CASSIEGTYNSPLHF. The CDR3, as DNA: TGTGCCAGTAGTATTGAGGGAACCTATAATTCACCCCTCCACTTT.